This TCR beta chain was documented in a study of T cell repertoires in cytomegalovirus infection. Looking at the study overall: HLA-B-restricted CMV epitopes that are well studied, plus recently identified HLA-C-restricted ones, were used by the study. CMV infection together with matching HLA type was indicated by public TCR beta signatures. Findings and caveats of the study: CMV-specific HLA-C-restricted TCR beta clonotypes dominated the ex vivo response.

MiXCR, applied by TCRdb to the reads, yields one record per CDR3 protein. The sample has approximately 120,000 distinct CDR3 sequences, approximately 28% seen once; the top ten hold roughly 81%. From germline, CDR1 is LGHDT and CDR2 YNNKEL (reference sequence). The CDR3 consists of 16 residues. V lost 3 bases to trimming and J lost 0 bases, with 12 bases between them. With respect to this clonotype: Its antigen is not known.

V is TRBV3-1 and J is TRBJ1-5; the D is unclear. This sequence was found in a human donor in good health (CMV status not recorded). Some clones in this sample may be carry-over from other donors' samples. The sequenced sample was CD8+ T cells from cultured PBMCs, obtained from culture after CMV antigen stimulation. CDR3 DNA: TGTGCCAGCAGCCAGGAGGGCCCGTATAGCAATCAGCCCCAGCATTTT. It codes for CASSQEGPYSNQPQHF.